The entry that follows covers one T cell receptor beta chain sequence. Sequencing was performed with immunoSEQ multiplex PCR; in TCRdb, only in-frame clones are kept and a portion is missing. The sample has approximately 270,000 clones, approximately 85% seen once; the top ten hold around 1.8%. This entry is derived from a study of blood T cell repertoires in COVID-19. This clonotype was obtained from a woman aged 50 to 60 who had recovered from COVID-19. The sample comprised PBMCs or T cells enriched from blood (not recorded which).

The CDR3 protein is CASSPTGKGAEAFF. The CDR3 bases are TGCGCCAGCAGCCCGACAGGGAAAGGGGCTGAAGCTTTCTTT. The chain links TRBV4-1 to TRBJ1-1; the match to TRBD1 covers 7 bases. This CDR3 contains 14 residues. V lost 4 bases and J lost 6; bases outside the gene matches: 8. Per germline, CDR1 MGHRA and CDR2 YSYEKL.